Described below is a single TCR beta chain sequence and its context. Antigen specificity is unknown. From germline, CDR1 is LNHDA and CDR2 SQIVND (reference sequence). This CDR3 has 14 amino acids. V lost 9 bases and J 4 bases, leaving 16 bases between the germline ends. This specimen comes from a study of T cell responses to AZD1222 COVID-19 vaccine. About the study: The analysis combined second doses at about 4 or about 12 weeks. Overall study findings and caveats: Sampling that yielded the repertoires occurred only after the peak T cell response. Donors skewed white British and female; clonal diversity was possibly underestimated. Spike-wide coverage was observed for vaccine-associated CD4 TCRs, with dominant responses at 160-218 and 743-854.

Produced via immunoSEQ multiplex PCR; TCRdb's table is partial and in-frame only. The sample lists about 140,000 clones, 85% to 90% seen once, with around 3.3% in the top ten. The chain combines TRBV19 with TRBJ2-1, with D maybe TRBD2 (5 bases). The material sequenced was peripheral blood, taken on day 0 of AZD1222 vaccination. This sequence was found in an adult in good health. CDR3 residues: CASRSGGGYNEQFF. The CDR3 nucleotides are TGTGCCAGCCGAAGCGGTGGAGGATACAATGAGCAGTTCTTC.